This T cell receptor beta chain is drawn from a study of T cell responses to AZD1222 COVID-19 vaccine (dated by TCRdb to about 2021). In terms of the full investigation: TCR sequencing covered over 230 trial participants: nearly 210 given two doses of AZD1222 and 26 given two doses of MenACWY control vaccine. Trial participants were enrolled by age into subgroups of 18-55, 56-69 and 70-plus years, and about 150, 27 and 61 TCR-sequenced participants, respectively, were included in these subgroups.

With regard to this clone: What this receptor recognizes is not known. No much larger clone exists at a distance of one base, and base qualities are not known.

Findings and caveats that apply to the study as a whole: The vaccine-associated CD4 TCRs covered the entire spike protein, and the dominant responses fell in regions 160-218 and 743-854. Nearly half of unique spike-specific TCRs reportedly recognized epitopes outside regions mutated in the B.1.351 and B.1.1.7 variants. Because no samples from the day 14 peak response were available, repertoires could be characterized only after the peak T cell response. Participants were mostly white British, with more females than males. The authors suggested clonal diversity may have been underestimated. In the small 56-69-year group, the increase in depth fell short of significance, most likely because of low power. A significant rise in spike-specific TCR breadth and depth was observed after two AZD1222 doses relative to day 0 and relative to MenACWY recipients. Conclusions about previously exposed vaccinees are limited because only a handful of AZD1222 recipients were SARS-CoV-2 seropositive at baseline.

The time point label, as the study defines it: about 28 days (+/-7) after the second vaccine dose. AZD1222 recipients whose second dose came at about 4 weeks and those whose second dose came at about 12 weeks were combined into one group, since spike-specific TCR depth and breadth did not differ between the two schedules. The vaccinee samples were drawn from two UK trials, COV001 and COV002, one of which was a single-blind randomized controlled phase 2/3 trial testing AZD1222 (ChAdOx1 nCoV-19) in healthy adults. For TCRbeta chain sequencing, PBMC samples from trial participants were taken at day 0 and at day 28 after the second dose. The CDR3 regions of human TCRbeta chains were analyzed by immunosequencing. The original methods were these. TCRs in the repertoires were compared against a reference library of SARS-CoV-2-specific TCRs that had been generated with the MIRA antigen-specificity platform. Breadth was defined as the fraction of unique TCRs that were SARS-CoV-2-associated, and depth was defined as the fraction of total T cells that were SARS-CoV-2-associated. Using the MIRA data, each spike-specific TCR was mapped to the spike region that the TCR reacts to and placed in a CD4 or CD8 class. Log10-transformed breadth and depth values were compared by one-way ANOVA with Sidak's multiple comparisons tests. TCRdb retrieved this table from immuneACCESS and kept in-frame rearrangements only. Not all clones are present; in checked studies, unresolved V genes account for under half, and no reason is known for the remainder. V and J calls and clone size come straight from that table; D and trimming were deduced from the DNA. Within this sample are 100,000 to 150,000 clones, with 80% to 90% of them counted one time only. The ten largest clones represent about 28% of the sample.

The CDR3 starts with the cysteine, ends with the phenylalanine, and has 15 residues. Just the 45-base CDR3 DNA is kept, in frame starting at base 1. V has 3 bases trimmed and J has 7 bases trimmed; junction bases matching no gene number 9. From the germline V gene, CDR1 is LGHNA and CDR2 is YSLEER. The rearrangement joined TRBV4-3 to TRBJ1-5; 7 bases in the middle match TRBD1. The sequence came from an adult who received the AZD1222 COVID-19 vaccine. Sequencing used peripheral blood, obtained 28 days after the second AZD1222 dose. The CDR3 sequence is CASSQDMTGYQPQHF. The sequence in DNA is TGCGCCAGCAGCCAGGACATGACAGGGTACCAGCCCCAGCATTTT.